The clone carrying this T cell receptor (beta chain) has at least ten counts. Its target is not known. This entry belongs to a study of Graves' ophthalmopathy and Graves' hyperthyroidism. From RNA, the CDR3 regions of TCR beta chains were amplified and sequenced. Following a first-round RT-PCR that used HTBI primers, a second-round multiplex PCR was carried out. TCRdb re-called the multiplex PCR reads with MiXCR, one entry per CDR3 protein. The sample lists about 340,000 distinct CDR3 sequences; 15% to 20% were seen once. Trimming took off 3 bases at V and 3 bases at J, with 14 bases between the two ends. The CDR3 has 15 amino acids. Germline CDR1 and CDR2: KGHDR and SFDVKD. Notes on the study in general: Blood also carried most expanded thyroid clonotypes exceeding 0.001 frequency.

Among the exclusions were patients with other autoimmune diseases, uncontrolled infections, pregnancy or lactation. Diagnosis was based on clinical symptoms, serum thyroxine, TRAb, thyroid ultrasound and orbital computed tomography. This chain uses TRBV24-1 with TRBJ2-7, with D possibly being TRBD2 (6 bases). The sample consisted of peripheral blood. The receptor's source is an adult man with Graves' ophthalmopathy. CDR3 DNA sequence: TGTGCCACCAGTGATAATAGCGGAGGAGGCTACGAGCAGTACTTC. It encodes CATSDNSGGGYEQYF.